The text below deals with one T cell receptor (beta chain). Its antigen is not identified. The data were taken from a study of vaccination and CD4 T cells after COVID-19. Study overall: Overlapping spike peptides served as the stimulus for the cells. These peptides came from SARS-CoV-2 and from the common cold coronaviruses HCoV-NL63, HCoV-OC43 and HCoV-229E. Control cultures were given a CEFX pool, an HIV-1 Nef pool, or no peptide.

Sequencing of DNA taken from cultured CD4+ T cells relied on the Oncomine TCR Beta short-read assay. TCRdb re-analysed the PCR reads in MiXCR, keeping a single row per CDR3 protein. The repertoire holds about 4,300 distinct CDR3 sequences, with about 50% as singletons. Treatment of the sample: roughly nine-day PBMC culture with coronavirus spike peptide pools or control peptides (ViraFEST assay). Every positive PCR date fell between March and December 2020, earlier than the US Alpha, Beta and Delta variants. This CDR3 region has 14 residues. In germline, CDR1 is SEHNR, CDR2 FQNEAQ (reference sequence). The ends were cut back, 3 bases at V and 3 bases at J, with 10 bases in the middle.

V and J are TRBV7-9 and TRBJ2-3; D not resolved. The clonotype was recovered from a human donor who had recovered from COVID-19. Sequenced sample: CD4+ T cells from blood, cultured in vitro. Here the CDR3 DNA reads TGTGCCAGCAGCTTTTCTGCGGTGACAGATACGCAGTATTTT. Translating gives CASSFSAVTDTQYF.